This T cell receptor beta chain was retrieved from a study of technical replicates of blood from four donors (dated by TCRdb to 2016 to 2017). This clone was seen once. The antigen this receptor binds is unknown. No base quality values were provided; no much bigger clone lies one nucleotide off. The CDR3 runs 17 amino acids, cysteine and phenylalanine included. Just CDR3 DNA is preserved here, 51 bases in frame from base 1. Compared with germline, V lacks 5 bases and J lacks 3 bases; bases without a gene match: 13. The CDR1 and CDR2 encoded by the germline V gene (reference sequence) are GTSNPN and SVGIG. Libraries were made using the immunoSEQ multiplex PCR assay. Sourced from immuneACCESS, this table was stored by TCRdb with only in-frame sequences that have V and J called. A share of the clones is absent; for the studies checked, an unresolved V gene accounts for under half, and the remainder has no known explanation. The sample has around 85,000 clones on record, about 93% of them singletons. Roughly 0.25% of the sample goes to the ten largest clones.

This receptor was obtained from a human donor in good health. The chain couples TRBV30 to TRBJ1-1; 12 central bases correspond to TRBD1. The sequenced sample consisted of T cells isolated from PBMCs. The nucleotide sequence is given as TGTGCCTGGCTTCTCCCGGGACAGGGGGCTCGGTACACTGAAGCTTTCTTT. The resulting protein is CAWLLPGQGARYTEAFF.